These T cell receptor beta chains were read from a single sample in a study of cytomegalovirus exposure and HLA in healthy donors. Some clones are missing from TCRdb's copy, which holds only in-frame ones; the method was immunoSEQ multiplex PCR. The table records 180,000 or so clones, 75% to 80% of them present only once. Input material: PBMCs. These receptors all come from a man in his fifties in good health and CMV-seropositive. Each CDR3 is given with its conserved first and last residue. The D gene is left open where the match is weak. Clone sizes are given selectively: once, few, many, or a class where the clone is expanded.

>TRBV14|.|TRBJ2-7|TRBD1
TGTGCCAGCAGCCAAGGACAGGGGGCACGCGAGCAGTACTTC
CASSQGQGAREQYF
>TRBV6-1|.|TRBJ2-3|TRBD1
TGTGCCAGCGGGTACAGGGGGAGCACAGATACGCAGTATTTT
CASGYRGSTDTQYF
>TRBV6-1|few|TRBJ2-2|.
TGTGCCAGCAGCAGGGGGGCAGGGGAAACCGGGGAGCTGTTTTTT
CASSRGAGETGELFF
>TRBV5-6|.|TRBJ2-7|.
TGTGCCAGCAGCTTGGTTGGGGCCCACGAGCAGTACTTC
CASSLVGAHEQYF
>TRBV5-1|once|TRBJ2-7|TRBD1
TGCGCCAGCAGCTTGGCCCTGACAGGGACGTACGAGCAGTACTTC
CASSLALTGTYEQYF
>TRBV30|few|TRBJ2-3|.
TGTGCCTCCTCTTGGCTCATGGATACGCAGTATTTT
CASSWLMDTQYF
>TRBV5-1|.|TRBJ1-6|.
TGCGCCAGCAGCTACATGGATTCACCCCTCCACTTT
CASSYMDSPLHF
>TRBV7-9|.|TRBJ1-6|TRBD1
TGTGCCAGCAGCATCGGGACAGTCCCGAATTCACCCCTCCACTTT
CASSIGTVPNSPLHF
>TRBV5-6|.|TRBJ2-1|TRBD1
TGTGCCAGCAGCATGGACAGGGGTGTGGATGAGCAGTTCTTC
CASSMDRGVDEQFF
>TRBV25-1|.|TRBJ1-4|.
TGTGCCAGCAGTTTTGTACATGGAAAACTGTTTTTT
CASSFVHGKLFF
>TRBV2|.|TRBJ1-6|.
TGTGCCAGCAGTGTCGGGAATTCACCCCTCCACTTT
CASSVGNSPLHF
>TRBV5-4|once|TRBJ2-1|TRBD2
TGTGCCAGCAGCCCACCCGAGCGGGGCAAAACGTACAATGAGCAGTTCTTC
CASSPPERGKTYNEQFF
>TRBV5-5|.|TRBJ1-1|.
TGTGCCAGCAGCCTCCAGGCAGGGGAGAACACTGAAGCTTTCTTT
CASSLQAGENTEAFF
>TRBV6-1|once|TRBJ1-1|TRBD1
TGTGCCAGCAGGGACAGGGTTGGGAACACTGAAGCTTTCTTT
CASRDRVGNTEAFF
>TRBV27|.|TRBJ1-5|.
TGTGCCAGCGGAGACAGGAATCAGCCCCAGCATTTT
CASGDRNQPQHF
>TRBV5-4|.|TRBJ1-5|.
TGTGCCAGCAGCCAGGCACCGACAGGTAAATATAGCAATCAGCCCCAGCATTTT
CASSQAPTGKYSNQPQHF
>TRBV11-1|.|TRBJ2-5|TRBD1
TGTGCCAGCAGCTTAGCTGCGGGACAGGGAGAGACCCAGTACTTC
CASSLAAGQGETQYF
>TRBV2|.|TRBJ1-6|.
TGTGCCAGCAGAGGGGAGGGGAGCTCACCCCTCCACTTT
CASRGEGSSPLHF
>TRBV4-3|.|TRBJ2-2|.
TGCGCCAGCAGCCTAAGGGACTTGTCCACCGGGGAGCTGTTTTTT
CASSLRDLSTGELFF
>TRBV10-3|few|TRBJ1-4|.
TGTGCCATCAGTGAGAGTGCAGGGGTCTATAATGAAAAACTGTTTTTT
CAISESAGVYNEKLFF
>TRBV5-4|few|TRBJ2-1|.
TGTGCCAGCAGCTCGGCGTGGAGCGACAATGAGCAGTTCTTC
CASSSAWSDNEQFF
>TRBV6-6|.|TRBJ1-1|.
TGTGCCAGCAGTTTTGTAGTGAACACTGAAGCTTTCTTT
CASSFVVNTEAFF
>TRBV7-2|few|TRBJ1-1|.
TGTGCCAGCAGCTTACATAAGGGGTCGTCCACTGAAGCTTTCTTT
CASSLHKGSSTEAFF
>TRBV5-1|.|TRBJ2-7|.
TGCGCCAGCAGCTTACGGGGAGAGGTCTACGAGCAGTACTTC
CASSLRGEVYEQYF
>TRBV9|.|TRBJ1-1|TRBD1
TGTGCCAGCAGCACCTCCCGGGACAGCCTGTCGGACACTGAAGCTTTCTTT
CASSTSRDSLSDTEAFF
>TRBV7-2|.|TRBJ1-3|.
TGTGCCAGCAGCTTAGCGCGAACAGTAAGAAACACCATATATTTT
CASSLARTVRNTIYF
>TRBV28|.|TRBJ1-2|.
TGTGCCAGCAGGTCCTACAGGGAACAGGATGGCTACACCTTC
CASRSYREQDGYTF
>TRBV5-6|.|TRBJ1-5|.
TGTGCCAGCAGCTTGGGCGGAGCGGTTCAGCCCCAGCATTTT
CASSLGGAVQPQHF
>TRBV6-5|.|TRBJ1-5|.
TGTGCCAGCAGTCAGGAATGGGATCAGCCCCAGCATTTT
CASSQEWDQPQHF
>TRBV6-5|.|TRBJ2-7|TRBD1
TGTGCCAGCAGTTACTCCGGGACAGGGTTCTACGAGCAGTACTTC
CASSYSGTGFYEQYF
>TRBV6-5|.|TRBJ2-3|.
TGTGCCAGCAGAAAGCGGGCTACAGATACGCAGTATTTT
CASRKRATDTQYF
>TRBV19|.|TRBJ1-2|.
TGTGCCAGTAGTGGGCAGGGGTTTGGCTACACCTTC
CASSGQGFGYTF
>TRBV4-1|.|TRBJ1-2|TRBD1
TGCGCCAGCAGCCAAGGGAATGGACAGGGGAGAGGACTTAACTATGGCTACACCTTC
CASSQGNGQGRGLNYGYTF
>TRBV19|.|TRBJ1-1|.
TGTGCCAGTACGCATAGCACTGAAGCTTTCTTT
CASTHSTEAFF
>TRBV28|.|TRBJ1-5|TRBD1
TGTGCCAGCGTGGGACAGGTAAATCAGCCCCAGCATTTT
CASVGQVNQPQHF
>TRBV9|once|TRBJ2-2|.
TGTGCCAGCAGCGTAGTGTCTTCCGGGGAGCTGTTTTTT
CASSVVSSGELFF
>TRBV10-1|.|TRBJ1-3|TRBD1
TGCGCCAGCAGTGACGAGGCCGGGACAGCCGGACTCTTATCTGGAAACACCATATATTTT
CASSDEAGTAGLLSGNTIYF
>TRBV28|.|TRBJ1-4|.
TGTGCCAGCAGTGGCCCGACAGATTACGATGAAAAACTGTTTTTT
CASSGPTDYDEKLFF
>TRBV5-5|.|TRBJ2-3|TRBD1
TGTGCCAGCAGCAATGACAGGGGAGCAGATACGCAGTATTTT
CASSNDRGADTQYF
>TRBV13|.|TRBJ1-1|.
TGTGCCAGCAGTTTTACAGAGAACACTGAAGCTTTCTTT
CASSFTENTEAFF
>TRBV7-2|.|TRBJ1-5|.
TGTGCCAGCAGCTTAGGGACAGTCTATAGCAATCAGCCCCAGCATTTT
CASSLGTVYSNQPQHF